Each of the 26 T cell receptor beta chains below was sequenced from the same sample in a study of blood T cell repertoires in COVID-19. Repertoires were generated with immunoSEQ multiplex PCR, while TCRdb's copy carries only in-frame clones and drops some. The data hold 450,000 or so clones, with around 90% observed a single time. The sequencing sample was made of peripheral blood. These receptors were collected from a man younger than 30 with COVID-19, enrolled during active disease.

The CDR3 DNA sequence: TGTGCCAGCAGCCAAGATTCTCCAGGGTCTGGGGCCAACGTCCTGACTTTC. It yields the protein CASSQDSPGSGANVLTF. This chain links TRBV3-1 (or the pseudogene TRBV3-2) with TRBJ2-6, with D possibly being TRBD1 (5 bases). Germline V lookup: CDR1 LGHDT, CDR2 YNNKEL (reference sequence). The CDR3 loop spans 17 amino acids. V shed 0 bases and J shed 1 base, with 10 bases lying between them.

The CDR3 DNA sequence: TGTGCCAGCAGCAAGCGGGGGGCCCTTCGGGAGACCCAGTACTTC. It specifies CASSKRGALRETQYF. V is TRBV7-9 and J is TRBJ2-5; TRBD2 matches at 9 bases. V shed 5 bases, J shed 5 bases, and the junction held 9 bases outside the gene matches. This CDR3 is 15 amino acids long. Germline V CDR1 and CDR2: SEHNR, FQNEAQ (reference sequence).

V gene TRBV2 combines with J gene TRBJ1-4, with D unclear. The length of the CDR3 is 12 residues. Germline lookup yields CDR1 SNHLY and CDR2 FYNNEI. Trimming stripped 4 bases from V and 8 bases from J, with 8 bases between. The CDR3 nucleotides read TGTGCCAGCAGTGGGCCGGAGGAAAAACTGTTTTTT. Amino acids: CASSGPEEKLFF.

The chain recombines TRBV24-1 with TRBJ1-1, with D tentatively TRBD1 (6 bases). The ends were cut back, 3 bases at V and 6 bases at J, with 10 bases in the middle. The CDR3 is 13 residues long. In germline, CDR1 is KGHDR, CDR2 SFDVKD. For the CDR3, the DNA is TGTGCCACCAGTGATCACGGGGGGCCTGAAGCTTTCTTT. It is translated as CATSDHGGPEAFF.

This clone was counted once. V usage is TRBV5-1 and J usage is TRBJ1-1; TRBD1 matches 8 bases. The V gene's germline CDR1 is SGHRS and CDR2 YFSETQ. The CDR3 totals 18 residues. J lost 0 bases, V lost 3 bases, and 13 bases had no gene match. CDR3 amino acids: CASSSNRDRRTMNTEAFF. DNA for the CDR3: TGCGCCAGCAGCTCGAACCGGGACAGGAGAACTATGAACACTGAAGCTTTCTTT.

V usage is TRBV5-1 and J usage is TRBJ1-1; unclear D gene. Germline loops: CDR1 SGHRS, CDR2 YFSETQ. Trimming took 0 bases from V and 0 from J, leaving 9 bases between them. CDR3 length: 15 residues. CDR3 amino acids: CASSLANTLNTEAFF. DNA of the CDR3: TGCGCCAGCAGCTTGGCCAACACGCTGAACACTGAAGCTTTCTTT.

This clone was observed many times. The chain uses TRBV12-3 or TRBV12-4 and TRBJ1-1; 9 positions match TRBD1. Trimming cost V 7 bases and J 5 bases; bases outside gene matches: 5. The CDR3 spans 13 residues. Here the CDR3 reads CASTTGGRTEAFF. As DNA, the CDR3 is TGTGCCAGCACTACAGGGGGCAGGACTGAAGCTTTCTTT.

This clone was detected only once. The chain carries TRBV3-1 (or the pseudogene TRBV3-2) and TRBJ1-4, with D possibly being TRBD1 (5 bases). Between the trimmed V and J ends, which lost 4 bases and 7 bases, there was a span of 13 bases. The CDR3 covers 14 residues. Germline values: CDR1 LGHDT, CDR2 YNNKEL (reference sequence). Written as DNA, the CDR3 is TGTGCCAGCAGCCTCTCCCCCCAGGGTGAAAAACTGTTTTTT. It specifies CASSLSPQGEKLFF.

The chain carries TRBV6-1 and TRBJ2-3; 8 positions match TRBD2. Germline CDR1 and CDR2: MNHNS and SASEGT. J gave up 8 bases and V 0 bases, and 7 bases lay outside the gene matches. The CDR3 consists of 15 residues. CDR3 sequence: CASSEAGTRGATQYF. CDR3 DNA: TGTGCCAGCAGTGAAGCCGGGACTAGAGGAGCTACGCAGTATTTT.

This clone showed up just once. Here the CDR3 reads CASSPYSTYNEQFF. CDR3 nucleotides: TGTGCCAGCAGCCCCTATTCAACGTACAATGAGCAGTTCTTC. V usage is TRBV11-3 and J usage is TRBJ2-1, with no clear D. CDR3 length equals 14 residues. V shed 5 bases and J shed 4 bases, with 12 bases lying between them. Germline CDR1 SGHNT, CDR2 YENEEA. The full variable domain, with the rest looked up from reference TRBV11-3 and TRBJ2-1, is EAGVVQSPRYKIIEKKQPVAFWCNPISGHNTLYWYLQNLGQGPELLIRYENEEAVDDSQLPKDRFSAERLKGVDSTLKIQPAELGDSAVYLCASSPYSTYNEQFFGPGTRLTVL.

This clone was counted only a few times. J is TRBJ1-6 and V is TRBV5-5; 7 nucleotides agree with TRBD1. This CDR3 is built from 14 residues. CDR1 is SGHKS and CDR2 is YYEKEE in the germline V gene (reference sequence). V shed 3 bases and J 10 bases; nucleotides not matched to a gene: 7. The DNA of the CDR3 is TGTGCCAGCAGCTCCCCGGCAGGGGGATCACCCCTCCACTTT. It is translated as CASSSPAGGSPLHF.

The V gene is TRBV24-1, the J gene TRBJ1-5; D is unresolved. The CDR3 loop spans 15 amino acids. Germline CDR1 is KGHDR and CDR2 is SFDVKD. V shed 8 bases and J shed 4 bases, with 17 bases lying between them. The CDR3 bases are TGTGCCACCATGAACAGACCGGAAGAAAATCAGCCCCAGCATTTT. Its translation is CATMNRPEENQPQHF.

The table lists this clone with a few counts. This chain joins TRBV19 and TRBJ1-1; TRBD1 aligns across 10 bases. The CDR3 is made up of 14 amino acids. Per germline, CDR1 LNHDA and CDR2 SQIVND (reference sequence). V gave up 4 bases and J gave up 6 bases; unmatched junction bases: 5. The CDR3 coding sequence is TGTGCCAGTAGTACGGGACAGGGGAGCGCTGAAGCTTTCTTT. Translating it yields CASSTGQGSAEAFF.

The chain links TRBV24-1 to TRBJ2-3; perhaps TRBD2 as D (6 bases). Germline assignment: CDR1 KGHDR and CDR2 SFDVKD. Between the trimmed V and J ends, which lost 1 base and 4 bases, there was a span of 11 bases. There are 15 residues in the CDR3. CDR3 DNA: TGTGCCACCAGTGATTTTTCCGGGGGTGCAGATACGCAGTATTTT. This codes for CATSDFSGGADTQYF.

The chain carries TRBV9 and TRBJ2-1, with TRBD2 matching 10 bases. The CDR3 totals 19 residues. V shed 4 bases, J shed 9 bases, and the junction held 22 bases outside the gene matches. Looked up from germline, CDR1 is SGDLS and CDR2 is YYNGEE. This CDR3 reads CASSMGLAGVGRGDLEQFF. In nucleotides, the CDR3 is TGTGCCAGCAGCATGGGGCTAGCGGGAGTCGGGCGGGGGGATCTTGAGCAGTTCTTC. Combining the CDR3 with reference TRBV9 and TRBJ2-1 gives the whole variable domain DSGVTQTPKHLITATGQRVTLRCSPRSGDLSVYWYQQSLDQGLQFLIQYYNGEERAKGNILERFSAQQFPDLHSELNLSSLELGDSALYFCASSMGLAGVGRGDLEQFFGPGTRLTVL.

The V call is TRBV7-9, the J call TRBJ2-1; weak D call: TRBD2 (6 bases). Germline V gene data show CDR1 as SEHNR and CDR2 as FQNEAQ (reference sequence). V lost 3 bases and J lost 6, with 6 bases in between. This CDR3 has 12 residues. This CDR3 is CASSLTSNEQFF. The CDR3 region has the DNA TGTGCCAGCAGCTTGACTAGCAATGAGCAGTTCTTC.

The genes are TRBV24-1 and TRBJ2-5, with no clear D. V dropped 0 bases and J dropped 3 bases, with 10 bases sitting between them. The CDR3 sequence is 15 residues long. Germline assignment: CDR1 KGHDR and CDR2 SFDVKD. The CDR3, as DNA: TGTGCCACCAGTGATTTGTCTCGCGGAAAAGAGACCCAGTACTTC. It specifies CATSDLSRGKETQYF.

This chain connects TRBV3-1 (or the pseudogene TRBV3-2) to TRBJ1-2; maybe TRBD1 (5 bases). V lost 1 base and J lost 0, with 24 bases in between. The CDR3 spans 20 residues. Per germline, CDR1 LGHDT and CDR2 YNNKEL (reference sequence). The CDR3 loop reads CASSQGMVTLGGNANYGYTF. The CDR3 DNA reads as TGTGCCAGCAGCCAAGGAATGGTCACCTTGGGGGGAAACGCTAACTATGGCTACACCTTC.

This chain connects TRBV21-1 to TRBJ1-1; the tabulated D call, TRBD1, remains unverified against the DNA. TRBV21-1 is a recognized pseudogene. The CDR3 totals 15 residues. As DNA, the CDR3 is TGTGCCAGCAGCGCCGGACAGGGGCTAAACACTGAAGCTTTCTTT. It codes for CASSAGQGLNTEAFF.

This clone was recorded only once. The chain employs TRBV11-2 and TRBJ1-5; 11 nucleotides align to TRBD1. Losses at the gene ends were 1 base for V and 3 bases for J; bases not matched to a gene: 2. The CDR3 sequence is 16 residues long. In germline, CDR1 is SGHAT, CDR2 FQNNGV. CDR3 nucleotides: TGTGCCAGCAGCTTAGGGGACAGGGGGTCCAATCAGCCCCAGCATTTT. Amino acid sequence: CASSLGDRGSNQPQHF.

This clone appeared a single time. The chain links TRBV10-2 to TRBJ2-1, with 7 bases lining up with TRBD2. This CDR3 contains 14 residues. Trimming cost V 3 bases and J 7 bases; bases outside gene matches: 6. Germline CDR1 is WSHSY and CDR2 is SAAADI. As DNA, the CDR3 is TGCGCCAGCAGTGAAATACTAGCGCGAAATGAGCAGTTCTTC. It yields the protein CASSEILARNEQFF.

The chain is built from TRBV6-5 and TRBJ1-5, with 8 bases that match TRBD1. The ends lost 8 bases at V and 0 bases at J; junction bases unmatched: 6. The germline gives CDR1 MNHEY, CDR2 SVGAGI. The CDR3 runs to 15 residues. The DNA for the CDR3 is TGTGCCAGCCAGGACAGGGACTATAGCAATCAGCCCCAGCATTTT. Translating gives CASQDRDYSNQPQHF.

The rearrangement uses TRBV19 and TRBJ2-3; 10 positions match TRBD2. With V trimmed by 1 base and J by 4 bases, 5 bases remained unmatched. Germline lookup yields CDR1 LNHDA and CDR2 SQIVND (reference sequence). The CDR3 is 16 amino acids. The CDR3 DNA is TGTGCCAGTAGTATAGTTAGGACTAGCGGAGCAGATACGCAGTATTTT. Translation gives CASSIVRTSGADTQYF.

In nucleotides, the CDR3 is TGTGCCACCACCCCGGGGGTAGGGCTTAAAAACACCATATATTTT. It is translated as CATTPGVGLKNTIYF. V is TRBV15 and J is TRBJ1-3; TRBD1 is a possible D gene (5 bases). Germline-derived CDR1 and CDR2 are LNHNV and YYDKDF (reference sequence). The V end was cut by 7 bases, the J end by 6 bases, with 19 bases between. The CDR3 runs 15 residues.

This chain links TRBV5-1 with TRBJ2-6; the D is unclear. The CDR3 extends over 14 amino acids. The germline V gene has CDR1 SGHRS and CDR2 YFSETQ. V dropped 1 base and J dropped 2 bases, with 4 bases sitting between them. CDR3 sequence: CASSLLPGANVLTF. The CDR3 nucleotides are TGCGCCAGCAGCTTGCTCCCTGGGGCCAACGTCCTGACTTTC.

The gene calls are TRBV11-2 and TRBJ2-3, with 13 positions matching TRBD2. The V gene end was trimmed by 1 base and the J gene end by 2 bases; junction bases not matched to a gene: 9. CDR3 length: 19 amino acids. Germline V gene data show CDR1 as SGHAT and CDR2 as FQNNGV. The CDR3 sequence is CASSLASGTSGTSTDTQYF. The CDR3 nucleotides are TGTGCCAGCAGCTTAGCCTCCGGGACTAGCGGGACCTCCACAGATACGCAGTATTTT.